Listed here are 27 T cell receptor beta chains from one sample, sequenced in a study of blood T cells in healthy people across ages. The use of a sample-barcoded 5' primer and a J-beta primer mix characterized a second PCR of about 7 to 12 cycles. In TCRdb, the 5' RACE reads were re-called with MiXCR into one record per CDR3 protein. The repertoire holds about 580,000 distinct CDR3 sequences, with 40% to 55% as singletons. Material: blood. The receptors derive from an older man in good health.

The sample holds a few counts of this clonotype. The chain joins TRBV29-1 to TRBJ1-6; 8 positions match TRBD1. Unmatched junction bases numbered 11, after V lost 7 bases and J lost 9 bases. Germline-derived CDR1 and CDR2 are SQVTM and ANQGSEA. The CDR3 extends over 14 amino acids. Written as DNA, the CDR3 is TGCAGCGCCGCTGCAGGGGGCATCGGTTCACCCCTCCACTTT. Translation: CSAAAGGIGSPLHF.

CDR3 nucleotides: TGTGCCAGCAGCCAAGATCTCCCGGACCGCAGTATCGAAAAACTGTTTTTT. Its protein product is CASSQDLPDRSIEKLFF. The chain joins TRBV4-2 to TRBJ1-4, with D uncertain. V was trimmed by 0 bases and J by 8 bases, leaving 19 bases between them. This CDR3 comprises 17 residues. CDR1 is LGHNA, CDR2 YNFKEQ, per germline.

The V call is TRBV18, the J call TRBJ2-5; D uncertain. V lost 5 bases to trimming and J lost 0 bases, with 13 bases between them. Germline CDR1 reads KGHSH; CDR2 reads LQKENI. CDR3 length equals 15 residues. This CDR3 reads CASSALRTDQETQYF. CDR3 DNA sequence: TGTGCCAGCTCAGCCCTACGGACGGACCAAGAGACCCAGTACTTC.

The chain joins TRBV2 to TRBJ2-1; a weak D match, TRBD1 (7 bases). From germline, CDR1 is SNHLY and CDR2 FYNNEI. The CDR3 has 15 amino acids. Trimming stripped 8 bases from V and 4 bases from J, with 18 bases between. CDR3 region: CASQEGAGWYNEQFF. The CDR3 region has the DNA TGTGCCAGCCAGGAGGGGGCAGGGTGGTACAATGAGCAGTTCTTC.

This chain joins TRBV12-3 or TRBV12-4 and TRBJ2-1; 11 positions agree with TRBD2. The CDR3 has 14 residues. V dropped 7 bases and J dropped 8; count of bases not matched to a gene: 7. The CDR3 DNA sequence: TGTGCCAGCATCCTAGCGGGGGGAAGGTATGAGCAGTTCTTC. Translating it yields CASILAGGRYEQFF.

This CDR3 is CASSVGVGVNGYTF. The CDR3 region has the DNA TGTGCCAGCAGTGTGGGGGTAGGGGTGAATGGCTACACCTTC. The chain couples TRBV12-3 or TRBV12-4 to TRBJ1-2, with D perhaps TRBD1 (5 bases). Trimming removed 5 bases at V and 6 bases at J, with 16 bases between. CDR3 length equals 14 residues.

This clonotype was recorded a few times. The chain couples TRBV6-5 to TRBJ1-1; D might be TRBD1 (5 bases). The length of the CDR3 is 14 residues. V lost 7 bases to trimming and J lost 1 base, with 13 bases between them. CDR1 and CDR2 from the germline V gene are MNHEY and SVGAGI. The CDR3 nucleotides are TGTGCCAGCACCCCCATGGGGGGGAACACTGAAGCTTTCTTT. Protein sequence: CASTPMGGNTEAFF.

The CDR3 loop is CASSMGQGAHLRNTEAFF. The CDR3 DNA sequence: TGTGCCAGCAGCATGGGACAGGGGGCGCATTTAAGGAACACTGAAGCTTTCTTT. The chain has TRBV6-1 and TRBJ1-1; 12 nucleotides agree with TRBD1. CDR1 and CDR2 (germline): MNHNS, SASEGT. CDR3 length: 18 residues. With 6 bases clipped from V and 1 base from J, the junction kept 12 bases outside the gene matches.

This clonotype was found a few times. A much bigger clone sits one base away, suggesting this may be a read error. The CDR3 reads CASSRGGGGEQFF. CDR3 nucleotides: TGTGCCAGCAGCCGCGGAGGGGGAGGTGAGCAGTTCTTC. The rearrangement joins TRBV9 to TRBJ2-1; D is perhaps TRBD1 or TRBD2 (6 bases each). The V gene lost 4 bases and the J gene lost 9 bases, with 14 bases spanning the gap. This CDR3 has 13 amino acids. The germline V gene encodes CDR1 SGDLS and CDR2 YYNGEE. Complete variable domain (other parts from reference TRBV9 and TRBJ2-1): DSGVTQTPKHLITATGQRVTLRCSPRSGDLSVYWYQQSLDQGLQFLIQYYNGEERAKGNILERFSAQQFPDLHSELNLSSLELGDSALYFCASSRGGGGEQFFGPGTRLTVL.

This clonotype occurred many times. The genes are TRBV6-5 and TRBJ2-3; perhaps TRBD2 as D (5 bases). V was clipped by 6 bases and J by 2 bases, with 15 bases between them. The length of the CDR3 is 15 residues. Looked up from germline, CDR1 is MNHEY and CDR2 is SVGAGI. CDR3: CASSRAGITTDTQYF. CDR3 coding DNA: TGTGCCAGCAGCCGGGCCGGGATCACCACAGATACGCAGTATTTT.

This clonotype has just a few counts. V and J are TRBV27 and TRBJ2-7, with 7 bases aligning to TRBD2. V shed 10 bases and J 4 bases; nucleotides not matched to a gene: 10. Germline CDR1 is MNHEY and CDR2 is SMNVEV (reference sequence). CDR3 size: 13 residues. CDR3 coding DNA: TGTGCCACCGCAGGGACTACCCTATACGAGCAGTACTTC. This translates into CATAGTTLYEQYF.

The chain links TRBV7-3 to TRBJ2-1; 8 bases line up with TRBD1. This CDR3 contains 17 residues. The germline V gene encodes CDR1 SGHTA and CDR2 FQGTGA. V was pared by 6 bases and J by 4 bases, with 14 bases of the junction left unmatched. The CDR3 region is CASRELDRDNLYNEQFF. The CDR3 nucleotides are TGTGCCAGCAGAGAGCTGGACAGGGACAATTTGTACAATGAGCAGTTCTTC.

CDR3 DNA sequence: TGTGCCAGCAAAACGGGACAGGGAAGAGCTTTCTTT. Translated: CASKTGQGRAFF. The gene calls are TRBV12-3 or TRBV12-4 and TRBJ1-1, with 9 bases matching TRBD1. This CDR3 spans 12 amino acids. V was clipped by 7 bases and J by 10 bases; unmatched bases: 7.

The DNA of the CDR3 is TGCAGTGCTAAAGGACAGGGGGCAAACACAGATACGCAGTATTTT. Translation gives CSAKGQGANTDTQYF. The V gene is TRBV20-1, the J gene TRBJ2-3; 11 nucleotides match TRBD1. The CDR3 runs 15 residues. Losses at the gene ends were 4 bases for V and 2 bases for J; bases not matched to a gene: 5. The germline V gene encodes CDR1 DFQATT and CDR2 SNEGSKA (reference sequence).

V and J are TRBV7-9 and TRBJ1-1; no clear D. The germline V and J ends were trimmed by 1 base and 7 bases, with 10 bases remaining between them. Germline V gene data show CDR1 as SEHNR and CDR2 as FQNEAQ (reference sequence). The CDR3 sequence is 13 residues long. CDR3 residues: CASSLVSGREAFF. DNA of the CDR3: TGTGCCAGCAGCTTAGTCTCTGGGCGTGAAGCTTTCTTT.

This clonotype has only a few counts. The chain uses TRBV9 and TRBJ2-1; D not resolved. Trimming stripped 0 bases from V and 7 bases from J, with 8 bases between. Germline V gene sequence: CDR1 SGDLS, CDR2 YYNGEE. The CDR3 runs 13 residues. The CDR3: CASSVEHRNEQFF. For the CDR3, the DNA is TGTGCCAGCAGCGTAGAACATAGGAATGAGCAGTTCTTC.

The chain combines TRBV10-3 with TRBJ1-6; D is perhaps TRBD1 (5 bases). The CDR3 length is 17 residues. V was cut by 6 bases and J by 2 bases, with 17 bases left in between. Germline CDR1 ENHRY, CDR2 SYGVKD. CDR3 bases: TGTGCCATCAGCTCTGGGGGAAGGGGAACCTATAATTCACCCCTCCACTTT. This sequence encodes CAISSGGRGTYNSPLHF.

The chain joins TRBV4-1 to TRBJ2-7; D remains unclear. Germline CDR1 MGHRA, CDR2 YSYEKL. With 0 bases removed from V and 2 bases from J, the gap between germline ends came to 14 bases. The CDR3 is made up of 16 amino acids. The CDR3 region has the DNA TGCGCCAGCAGCCAAGATTGGCGGACGGAAACCTACGAGCAGTACTTC. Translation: CASSQDWRTETYEQYF.

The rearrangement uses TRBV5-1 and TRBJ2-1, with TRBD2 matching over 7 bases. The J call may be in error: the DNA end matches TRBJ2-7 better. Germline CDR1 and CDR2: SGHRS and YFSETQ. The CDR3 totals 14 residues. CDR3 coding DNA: TGCGCCAGCTCCTCTAGCGGCTCCTACAATGAGCAGTACTTC. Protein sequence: CASSSSGSYNEQYF.

The CDR3 here is CATRDPYNEQFF. For the CDR3, the DNA is TGTGCCACCAGGGACCCCTACAATGAGCAGTTCTTC. V gene TRBV24-1 combines with J gene TRBJ2-1; D gene uncertain. The CDR3 has 12 amino acids. CDR1 is KGHDR and CDR2 is SFDVKD in the germline V gene. The V gene lost 7 bases and the J gene lost 2 bases, with 5 bases spanning the gap.

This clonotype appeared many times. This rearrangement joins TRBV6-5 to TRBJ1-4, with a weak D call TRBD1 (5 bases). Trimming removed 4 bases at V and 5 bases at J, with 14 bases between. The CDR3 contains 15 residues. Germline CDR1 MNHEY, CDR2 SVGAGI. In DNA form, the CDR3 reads TGTGCCAGCAGTTCAATAAGGGGAGGGAATGAAAAACTGTTTTTT. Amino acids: CASSSIRGGNEKLFF.

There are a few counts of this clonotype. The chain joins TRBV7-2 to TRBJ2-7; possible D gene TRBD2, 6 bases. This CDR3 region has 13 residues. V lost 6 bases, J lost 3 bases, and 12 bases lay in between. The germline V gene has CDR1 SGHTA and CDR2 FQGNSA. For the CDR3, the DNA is TGTGCCAGCAGGCGGGACTCTAACTACGAGCAGTACTTC. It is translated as CASRRDSNYEQYF.

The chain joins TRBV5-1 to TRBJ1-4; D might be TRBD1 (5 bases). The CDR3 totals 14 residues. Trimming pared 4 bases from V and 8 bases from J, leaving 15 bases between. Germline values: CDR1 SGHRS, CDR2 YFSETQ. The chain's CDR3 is CASSSPGTAEKLFF. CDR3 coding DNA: TGCGCCAGCAGCAGCCCTGGGACTGCAGAAAAACTGTTTTTT.

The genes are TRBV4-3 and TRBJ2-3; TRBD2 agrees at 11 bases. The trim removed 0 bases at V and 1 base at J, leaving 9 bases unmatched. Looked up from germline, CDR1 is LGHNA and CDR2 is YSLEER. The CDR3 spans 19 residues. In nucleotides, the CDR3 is TGCGCCAGCAGCCAAGATTTCACTAGCGGGAGTCAACGCACAGATACGCAGTATTTT. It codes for CASSQDFTSGSQRTDTQYF.

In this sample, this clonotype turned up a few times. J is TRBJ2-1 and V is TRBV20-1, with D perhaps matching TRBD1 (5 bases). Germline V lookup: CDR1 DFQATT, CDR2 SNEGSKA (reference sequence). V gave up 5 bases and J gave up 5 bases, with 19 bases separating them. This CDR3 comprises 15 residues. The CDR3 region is CSAVNGASGNNEQFF. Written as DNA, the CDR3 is TGCAGTGCTGTAAATGGGGCTTCAGGGAACAATGAGCAGTTCTTC.

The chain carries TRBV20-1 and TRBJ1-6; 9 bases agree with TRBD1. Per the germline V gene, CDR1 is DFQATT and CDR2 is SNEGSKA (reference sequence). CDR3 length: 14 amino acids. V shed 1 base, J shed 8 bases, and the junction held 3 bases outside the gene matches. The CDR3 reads CSARGGTGYSPLHF. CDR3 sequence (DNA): TGCAGTGCTAGAGGAGGGACAGGGTATTCACCCCTCCACTTT.

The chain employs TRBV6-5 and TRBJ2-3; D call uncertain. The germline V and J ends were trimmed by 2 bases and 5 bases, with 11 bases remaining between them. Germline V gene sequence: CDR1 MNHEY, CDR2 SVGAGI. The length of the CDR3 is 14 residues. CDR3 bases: TGTGCCAGCAGTTACGATTGGTGGGGAGATACGCAGTATTTT. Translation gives CASSYDWWGDTQYF.